The clone carrying this T cell receptor (beta chain) has just a few counts. Assay: immunoSEQ multiplex PCR; the TCRdb copy retains only in-frame clones and omits some. The sample has approximately 2,500 clones; approximately 72% are singletons. V was trimmed by 3 bases and J by 1 base, leaving 12 bases between them. Germline CDR1 reads KGHSH; CDR2 reads LQKENI. This CDR3 comprises 15 residues. The sample belongs to a study of T cell repertoires in urothelial bladder cancer. The gene calls are TRBV18 and TRBJ1-2; D perhaps matches TRBD1 (5 bases). The receptor was isolated from a human donor with a benign inflammatory bladder lesion. The source material was bladder tissue. CDR3 residues: CASSPPGRSNYGYTF. The CDR3 region has the DNA TGTGCCAGCTCACCTCCGGGACGGAGTAACTATGGCTACACCTTC.